What follows are 24 T cell receptor beta chains derived from one specimen sequenced in a study of cytomegalovirus exposure and HLA in healthy donors. The PCR made use of 60 Vbeta and 13 Jbeta primers. The data were produced by immunoSEQ multiplex PCR, yet TCRdb's version contains in-frame clones alone and is incomplete. The sample has some 110,000 clones, over 75% seen once. Sequenced material: PBMCs. These receptors all stem from a man aged 25-45 years in good health and CMV-seronegative.

This clone showed up just once. The rearrangement uses TRBV10-2 and TRBJ2-7, with TRBD1 matching over 10 bases. The CDR3 sequence is 16 residues long. Germline loops: CDR1 WSHSY, CDR2 SAAADI. V was pared by 3 bases and J by 6 bases, with 11 bases of the junction left unmatched. Here the CDR3 reads CASSDRPSGQGTEQYF. DNA for the CDR3: TGCGCCAGCAGTGACCGGCCCTCGGGACAGGGGACCGAGCAGTACTTC.

The rearrangement links TRBV28 to TRBJ1-2, with 7 bases lining up with TRBD1. The germline CDR1 and CDR2 sequences are MDHEN and SYDVKM. The CDR3 has 13 amino acids. V lost 5 bases to trimming and J lost 7 bases; unmatched junction nucleotides: 7. The CDR3 region has the DNA TGTGCCAGCAGTACTAGAGGGGGCGGTGGCTACACCTTC. Its protein product is CASSTRGGGGYTF.

The genes are TRBV6-4 and TRBJ1-1; D is undetermined. The CDR3 loop spans 12 amino acids. Trimming shortened V by 7 bases and J by 0 bases, and 6 bases separated the two germline ends. Germline V gene lookup returns CDR1 MRHNA and CDR2 SNTAGT. CDR3 in DNA: TGTGCCAGCAAGAGTGTGAACACTGAAGCTTTCTTT. As protein: CASKSVNTEAFF.

The chain links TRBV4-3 to TRBJ2-5; D is possibly TRBD2 (7 bases). Germline V lookup: CDR1 LGHNA, CDR2 YSLEER. The CDR3 runs to 13 residues. V shed 6 bases and J shed 4 bases, with 12 bases lying between them. This CDR3 is CASSLRGAETQYF. CDR3 coding DNA: TGCGCCAGCAGTCTTCGGGGGGCAGAGACCCAGTACTTC.

This clone was seen just once. V usage is TRBV11-2 and J usage is TRBJ2-5, with D perhaps TRBD1 (6 bases). V dropped 2 bases and J dropped 3 bases, with 13 bases sitting between them. The germline V gene has CDR1 SGHAT and CDR2 FQNNGV. This CDR3 has 15 residues. CDR3 protein: CASSLSGWTEETQYF. DNA for the CDR3: TGTGCCAGCAGCTTATCTGGGTGGACAGAAGAGACCCAGTACTTC. The full variable domain, its missing parts supplied by reference TRBV11-2 and TRBJ2-5, is EAGVAQSPRYKIIEKRQSVAFWCNPISGHATLYWYQQILGQGPKLLIQFQNNGVVDDSQLPKDRFSAERLKGVDSTLKIQPAKLEDSAVYLCASSLSGWTEETQYFGPGTRLLVL.

The V gene is TRBV7-8, the J gene TRBJ2-3; 9 bases map to TRBD2. V shed 5 bases, J shed 0 bases, and the junction held 9 bases outside the gene matches. The CDR3 contains 17 residues. Germline V gene sequence: CDR1 SGHVS, CDR2 FQNEAQ. CDR3 region: CASSPQRGAYSTDTQYF. CDR3 sequence (DNA): TGTGCCAGCAGCCCCCAGCGGGGGGCATATAGCACAGATACGCAGTATTTT.

This clone was counted between two and nine times. The chain recombines TRBV28 with TRBJ2-1; the D is unclear. The V gene's germline CDR1 is MDHEN and CDR2 SYDVKM. V was pared by 6 bases and J by 8 bases, with 17 bases between. This CDR3 contains 14 residues. CDR3 amino acids: CASSASKAVDEQFF. CDR3 nucleotide sequence: TGTGCCAGCAGCGCATCGAAGGCGGTGGATGAGCAGTTCTTC.

This clone has only one observation. The CDR3 DNA is TGTGCCAGCAGCCGGGGGTCGAAAGAGACCCAGTACTTC. This encodes CASSRGSKETQYF. The rearrangement uses TRBV5-4 and TRBJ2-5; possible D gene TRBD2, 6 bases. The ends were cut back, 4 bases at V and 3 bases at J, with 10 bases in the middle. Germline CDR1 SGHNT, CDR2 YYREEE (reference sequence). The CDR3 has 13 residues.

The chain carries TRBV18 and TRBJ2-7; 8 bases fit TRBD1. The CDR3 length is 14 residues. Trimming removed 9 bases from V and 2 bases from J; junction bases left unmatched: 9. Germline V gene lookup returns CDR1 KGHSH and CDR2 LQKENI. CDR3 region: CASQTGANPYEQYF. Written as DNA, the CDR3 is TGTGCCAGTCAGACAGGGGCGAACCCCTACGAGCAGTACTTC.

This chain connects TRBV2 to TRBJ1-1; D is unresolved. The length of the CDR3 is 15 residues. V was cut by 0 bases and J by 3 bases, with 11 bases left in between. The germline V gene has CDR1 SNHLY and CDR2 FYNNEI. The chain's CDR3 is CASSEAGEAYTEAFF. For the CDR3, the DNA is TGTGCCAGCAGTGAAGCCGGGGAAGCGTACACTGAAGCTTTCTTT.

Only one count was recorded for this clone. The chain combines TRBV28 with TRBJ1-1, with no clear D. This CDR3 is 13 amino acids long. CDR1 MDHEN and CDR2 SYDVKM come from the germline V gene. Trimming pared 4 bases from V and 7 bases from J, leaving 13 bases between. CDR3 in DNA: TGTGCCAGCAGTTCCGCGGGGATGGATGAAGCTTTCTTT. Translating gives CASSSAGMDEAFF.

This chain uses TRBV7-2 with TRBJ2-2; the D gene is possibly TRBD1 (5 bases). Germline V gene lookup returns CDR1 SGHTA and CDR2 FQGNSA. Trimming cost V 1 base and J 6 bases, with 12 bases left between them. There are 15 residues in the CDR3. The chain's CDR3 is CASSLDDSWPGELFF. CDR3 DNA sequence: TGTGCCAGCAGCTTAGACGACAGTTGGCCCGGGGAGCTGTTTTTT.

The chain is built from TRBV9 and TRBJ1-4; D possibly corresponds to TRBD1 (6 bases). This CDR3 has 17 amino acids. CDR1 and CDR2 from the germline V gene are SGDLS and YYNGEE. Trimming removed 0 bases at V and 2 bases at J, with 14 bases between. The CDR3 DNA reads TGTGCCAGCAGCGTAGACAGGGCCCCTGGGACTAATGAAAAACTGTTTTTT. This codes for CASSVDRAPGTNEKLFF.

Here the CDR3 DNA reads TGTGCCTGGAGTGTAACCGGGGGTACAGATACGCAGTATTTT. It encodes CAWSVTGGTDTQYF. V is TRBV30 and J is TRBJ2-3, with D maybe TRBD2 (6 bases). The CDR3 has 14 residues. Trimming stripped 0 bases from V and 3 bases from J, with 10 bases between. Germline lookup yields CDR1 GTSNPN and CDR2 SVGIG (reference sequence). The entire variable domain, with the rest obtained from reference TRBV30 and TRBJ2-3, is as follows: SQTIHQWPATLVQPVGSPLSLECTVEGTSNPNLYWYRQAAGRGLQLLFYSVGIGQISSEVPQNLSASRPQDRQFILSSKKLLLSDSGFYLCAWSVTGGTDTQYFGPGTRLTVL.

The chain uses TRBV7-8 and TRBJ2-7; a possible D gene is TRBD2 (7 bases). Germline assignment: CDR1 SGHVS and CDR2 FQNEAQ. V was pared by 3 bases and J by 1 base, with 16 bases between. The CDR3 consists of 16 residues. CDR3 coding DNA: TGTGCCAGCAGCTTCCCTGCCGGGGGGCTATCCTACGAGCAGTACTTC. Its protein is CASSFPAGGLSYEQYF.

V is TRBV11-2 and J is TRBJ2-3, with D perhaps TRBD2 (5 bases). V was clipped by 1 base and J by 2 bases, with 10 bases between them. CDR3 length equals 15 residues. Germline CDR1 is SGHAT and CDR2 is FQNNGV. The CDR3 DNA reads as TGTGCCAGCAGCTTAGGGCGGGTTCCCACAGATACGCAGTATTTT. Its protein product is CASSLGRVPTDTQYF.

The chain is built from TRBV19 and TRBJ1-5, with 7 bases fitting TRBD1. With V trimmed by 4 bases and J by 0 bases, 3 bases remained unmatched. This CDR3 is built from 15 residues. Germline-derived CDR1 and CDR2 are LNHDA and SQIVND (reference sequence). The CDR3 bases are TGTGCCAGTAGTAAGGGACAGTATAGCAATCAGCCCCAGCATTTT. This encodes CASSKGQYSNQPQHF.

This clone was found once. J is TRBJ1-5 and V is TRBV19; D gene unclear. Per germline, CDR1 LNHDA and CDR2 SQIVND (reference sequence). The CDR3 covers 13 residues. The V end lost 2 bases, the J end lost 7 bases, and 9 bases lay between the germline ends. CDR3 sequence: CASSILDLQPQHF. For the CDR3, the DNA is TGTGCCAGTAGTATACTAGACTTGCAGCCCCAGCATTTT.

This chain connects TRBV28 to TRBJ1-5, with 11 bases identical to TRBD1. The CDR3 contains 17 residues. Germline CDR1 reads MDHEN; CDR2 reads SYDVKM. With V trimmed by 6 bases and J by 0 bases, 7 bases remained unmatched. In nucleotides, the CDR3 is TGTGCCAGCAGCTTCGGACAGGGGGCCCCTAGCAATCAGCCCCAGCATTTT. Translated: CASSFGQGAPSNQPQHF.

This chain links TRBV7-2 with TRBJ2-2, with 7 bases matching TRBD2. Germline CDR1 reads SGHTA; CDR2 reads FQGNSA. Trimming took 5 bases from V and 6 from J; bases not matched to a gene: 6. The CDR3 totals 14 residues. The DNA for the CDR3 is TGTGCCAGCAGCCCTACTAGCGAGCCCGGGGAGCTGTTTTTT. Its protein is CASSPTSEPGELFF. The full variable domain, completed using reference TRBV7-2 and TRBJ2-2, is GAGVSQSPSNKVTEKGKDVELRCDPISGHTALYWYRQSLGQGLEFLIYFQGNSAPDKSGLPSDRFSAERTGGSVSTLTIQRTQQEDSAVYLCASSPTSEPGELFFGEGSRLTVL.

The chain's CDR3 is CASSLSLGAGFNEQFF. CDR3 nucleotide sequence: TGTGCCAGCAGTTTATCGCTGGGGGCAGGGTTCAATGAGCAGTTCTTC. The rearrangement joins TRBV27 to TRBJ2-1, with D possibly matching TRBD1 (6 bases). V was clipped by 0 bases and J by 6 bases, with 15 bases between them. Germline CDR1 is MNHEY and CDR2 is SMNVEV (reference sequence). The CDR3 loop spans 16 amino acids.

The rearrangement links TRBV30 to TRBJ1-2, with D perhaps matching TRBD1 (5 bases). The CDR3 is 16 amino acids. Trimming cost V 4 bases and J 2 bases, with 20 bases left between them. The germline V gene has CDR1 GTSNPN and CDR2 SVGIG (reference sequence). The CDR3 DNA is TGTGCCTGGACCCGTTCTGACAGAAACTTGAACTATGGCTACACCTTC. Residues: CAWTRSDRNLNYGYTF.

This sequence joins TRBV5-3 and TRBJ1-5, with TRBD1 as a possible D gene (6 bases). TRBV5-3 is filed as an ORF, its function uncertain. The V end was cut by 5 bases, the J end by 3 bases, with 15 bases between. This CDR3 is 15 amino acids long. CDR3 loop: CARRSQGQHNQPQHF. The CDR3 bases are TGTGCCAGAAGGAGTCAGGGGCAGCACAATCAGCCCCAGCATTTT.

Remarks on this clone: One end of the junction is discordant with germline, which a read error may explain. The V call is TRBV30, the J call TRBJ2-4; 9 positions match TRBD1. The CDR3 extends over 13 amino acids. CDR1 and CDR2 from the germline V gene are GTSNPN and SVGIG (reference sequence). The CDR3 nucleotides read TGTGCCTGGGGGGGACAGGGAGGTAACAGTCAGTACTTC. Translated: CAWGGQGGNSQYF.